This TCR beta chain was sequenced in a study of blood T cell repertoires in COVID-19. Study overall: Whether acute or convalescent, the COVID-19 samples came from the United States, Italy and Spain. PBMCs, B-cell-depleted T cells, or T cells provided the cDNA or gDNA that made up the material.

Here immunoSEQ multiplex PCR was the method, and the copy in TCRdb shows in-frame clones only, minus some. The sample carries more than 200,000 clones, over 85% recorded once. Participant-given clinical history determined each cohort assignment. This clonotype was obtained from a woman aged 30 to 39 with acute COVID-19. Sequenced material: PBMCs or T cells enriched from blood (not recorded which).

CDR3 coding DNA: TGCGCCAGCAGCCAAGGGGGAGTAGCGGGGGCCGACGGGGAGCTGTTTTTT. It yields the protein CASSQGGVAGADGELFF. This chain links TRBV4-3 with TRBJ2-2, with TRBD2 matching 9 bases. Per germline, CDR1 LGHNA and CDR2 YSLEER. This CDR3 spans 17 amino acids. V trimming: 1 base; J trimming: 7 bases; junction bases outside the gene matches: 10.